This is a list of T cell receptor beta chains from one sample in a study of T cell responses to AZD1222 COVID-19 vaccine. Assay used: immunoSEQ multiplex PCR; TCRdb lists only in-frame clones, some missing. The repertoire includes some 110,000 clones, nearly 90% of them detected once, and about 40% sits in the top ten. Sequencing was performed on peripheral blood, taken 28 days after the second AZD1222 dose. Every receptor here comes from an adult who received the AZD1222 COVID-19 vaccine. The CDR3 runs from the conserved cysteine through the conserved F or W. A D gene is named only where the DNA matches it firmly. Only some rows state a clone size, as once, few, many or a class for expanded clones.

V gene	J gene	clone size	D gene	CDR3 DNA	CDR3 protein
TRBV7-9	TRBJ1-5	once	-	TGTGCCAGCAGCTTAGCAGTTAATCAGCCCCAGCATTTT	CASSLAVNQPQHF
TRBV6-5	TRBJ1-5	-	-	TGTGCCAGCAGTTTCGGGGGGAGCAATCAGCCCCAGCATTTT	CASSFGGSNQPQHF
TRBV29-1	TRBJ2-1	-	TRBD2	TGCAGCGTCGGGGCGACTAGCGGAAACTACAATGAGCAGTTCTTC	CSVGATSGNYNEQFF
TRBV19	TRBJ1-2	-	TRBD1	TGTGCCAGTAGTACAGGGGGCGCGGATGGCTACACCTTC	CASSTGGADGYTF
TRBV5-1	TRBJ2-5	once	TRBD2	TGCGCCAGCAGCTTGGGACTAGCGGGAGAGACCCAGTACTTC	CASSLGLAGETQYF
TRBV28	TRBJ1-1	-	-	TGTGCCAGCAGTTTAATGAGTTTTGAAGCTTTCTTT	CASSLMSFEAFF
TRBV11-2	TRBJ2-4	-	-	TGTGCCAGCAGCTCAGGGTTGCCCCTACCCAAAAACATTCAGTACTTC	CASSSGLPLPKNIQYF
TRBV25-1	TRBJ2-2	-	-	TGTGCCAGCAGTGGAGGAACTATCACCGGGGAGCTGTTTTTT	CASSGGTITGELFF
TRBV7-2	TRBJ2-7	once	TRBD2	TGTGCCAGCATGTTATTCTGGGGAGGGAGCCACGAGCAGTACTTC	CASMLFWGGSHEQYF
TRBV5-1	TRBJ1-2	-	TRBD1	TGCGCCAGCAGCTGGGGGACAGGGGCCTATAACTATGGCTACACCTTC	CASSWGTGAYNYGYTF
TRBV14	TRBJ2-4	-	-	TGTGCCAGCAGCCAAGATTCAGGGGCCGGGACCAAAAACATTCAGTACTTC	CASSQDSGAGTKNIQYF